A selection of T cell receptor beta chains follows, all from one sample in a study of a mutant IDH1 vaccine in newly diagnosed glioma. Produced via immunoSEQ multiplex PCR; TCRdb's table is partial and in-frame only. The sample holds about 63,000 clones, 83% seen once. This specimen was peripheral blood mononuclear cells (PBMCs), taken from a glioma patient treated with radiotherapy, temozolomide or both. Receptors were obtained from a woman aged 18-35 years with glioma. Some clones in this sample may be carry-over from other donors' samples. CDR3s include the opening cysteine and the closing phenylalanine or tryptophan. Fields, in order: D gene, clone size, J gene, V gene, CDR3 protein, CDR3 DNA. A D gene is named only where the DNA matches it firmly. Size is omitted from some rows. Given values are once, few, many or a class for expanded clones.

d_call: .; clone_size: once; j_call: TRBJ2-6; v_call: TRBV5-4; cdr3_aa: CASSLVGARGANVLTF; cdr3_nt: TGTGCCAGCAGCTTGGTGGGGGCGCGGGGGGCCAACGTCCTGACTTTC
d_call: TRBD1; clone_size: .; j_call: TRBJ1-6; v_call: TRBV4-3; cdr3_aa: CASSLGQGGGNSPLHF; cdr3_nt: TGCGCCAGCAGCCTAGGACAGGGAGGGGGAAATTCACCCCTCCACTTT
d_call: .; clone_size: .; j_call: TRBJ1-1; v_call: TRBV28; cdr3_aa: CASSFPSRGGTEAFF; cdr3_nt: TGTGCCAGCAGTTTCCCATCCAGGGGAGGCACTGAAGCTTTCTTT
d_call: .; clone_size: .; j_call: TRBJ2-7; v_call: TRBV7-9; cdr3_aa: CASSLGGLPPDF; cdr3_nt: TGTGCCAGCAGCTTGGGCGGGCTTCCCCCCGACTTC
d_call: TRBD2; clone_size: .; j_call: TRBJ2-3; v_call: TRBV11-2; cdr3_aa: CASSFVSGRRGYSTDTQYF; cdr3_nt: TGTGCCAGCAGCTTCGTGAGCGGGAGAAGAGGGTATTCCACAGATACGCAGTATTTT
d_call: .; clone_size: .; j_call: TRBJ2-3; v_call: TRBV4-2; cdr3_aa: CASSQEDPTDTQYF; cdr3_nt: TGTGCCAGCAGCCAAGAGGACCCCACAGATACGCAGTATTTT
d_call: .; clone_size: .; j_call: TRBJ1-1; v_call: TRBV7-9; cdr3_aa: CASSLPLRWRNTEAFF; cdr3_nt: TGTGCCAGCAGCTTGCCTCTAAGGTGGAGGAACACTGAAGCTTTCTTT
d_call: TRBD1; clone_size: .; j_call: TRBJ1-2; v_call: TRBV7-8; cdr3_aa: CASSLVGTELTWGYTF; cdr3_nt: TGTGCCAGCAGCTTAGTAGGGACAGAACTGACCTGGGGCTACACCTTC
d_call: .; clone_size: .; j_call: TRBJ1-2; v_call: TRBV2; cdr3_aa: CASSEREYYGYTF; cdr3_nt: TGTGCCAGCAGTGAAAGAGAATACTATGGCTACACCTTC
d_call: TRBD2; clone_size: .; j_call: TRBJ2-1; v_call: TRBV14; cdr3_aa: CASSPLAGPYNEQFF; cdr3_nt: TGTGCCAGCAGCCCGCTAGCGGGACCCTACAATGAGCAGTTCTTC
d_call: .; clone_size: .; j_call: TRBJ2-3; v_call: TRBV4-1; cdr3_aa: CASSQDFPADTQYF; cdr3_nt: TGCGCCAGCAGCCAAGATTTCCCAGCAGATACGCAGTATTTT
d_call: TRBD2; clone_size: .; j_call: TRBJ2-3; v_call: TRBV19; cdr3_aa: CASTSLSRGNTDTQYF; cdr3_nt: TGTGCCAGTACGAGCCTTTCGCGGGGGAACACAGATACGCAGTATTTT
d_call: .; clone_size: few; j_call: TRBJ1-2; v_call: TRBV10-3; cdr3_aa: CAISESEVNYGYTF; cdr3_nt: TGTGCCATCAGTGAGTCGGAGGTGAACTATGGCTACACCTTC
d_call: .; clone_size: .; j_call: TRBJ2-1; v_call: TRBV6-6; cdr3_aa: CASSGRGNEQFF; cdr3_nt: TGTGCCAGCAGTGGACGGGGCAATGAGCAGTTCTTC
d_call: .; clone_size: .; j_call: TRBJ1-5; v_call: TRBV9; cdr3_aa: CASSVEGLYNQPQHF; cdr3_nt: TGTGCCAGCAGCGTAGAGGGGCTTTACAATCAGCCCCAGCATTTT
d_call: .; clone_size: .; j_call: TRBJ1-2; v_call: TRBV7-2; cdr3_aa: CASSSETKMIRYGYTF; cdr3_nt: TGTGCCAGCAGCTCAGAGACGAAGATGATTCGCTATGGCTACACCTTC
d_call: .; clone_size: .; j_call: TRBJ1-5; v_call: TRBV5-1; cdr3_aa: CASSLEGSGFNQPQHF; cdr3_nt: TGCGCCAGCAGCTTGGAGGGGAGTGGGTTCAATCAGCCCCAGCATTTT
d_call: .; clone_size: few; j_call: TRBJ2-3; v_call: TRBV7-9; cdr3_aa: CASSLGTDTQYF; cdr3_nt: TGTGCCAGCAGCTTGGGCACAGATACGCAGTATTTT
d_call: TRBD1; clone_size: .; j_call: TRBJ2-3; v_call: TRBV7-9; cdr3_aa: CASSGWTGASSDTQYF; cdr3_nt: TGTGCCAGCAGCGGATGGACAGGGGCTTCATCAGATACGCAGTATTTT
d_call: TRBD1; clone_size: .; j_call: TRBJ1-1; v_call: TRBV7-9; cdr3_aa: CASSSVTGEAEAFF; cdr3_nt: TGTGCCAGCAGTTCCGTTACAGGGGAGGCTGAAGCTTTCTTT
d_call: TRBD1; clone_size: .; j_call: TRBJ1-5; v_call: TRBV5-6; cdr3_aa: CASSFSGGGQPQHF; cdr3_nt: TGTGCCAGCAGCTTCTCAGGGGGCGGTCAGCCCCAGCATTTT
d_call: .; clone_size: few; j_call: TRBJ2-2; v_call: TRBV6-1; cdr3_aa: CASNRAGEAGELFF; cdr3_nt: TGTGCCAGCAACCGGGCAGGGGAGGCCGGGGAGCTGTTTTTT
d_call: TRBD1; clone_size: .; j_call: TRBJ1-1; v_call: TRBV6-5; cdr3_aa: CASTSQGGHPFF; cdr3_nt: TGTGCCAGCACTTCTCAGGGGGGGCACCCCTTCTTT
d_call: TRBD1; clone_size: .; j_call: TRBJ2-7; v_call: TRBV25-1; cdr3_aa: CASSEWEGTAVGEQYF; cdr3_nt: TGTGCCAGCAGTGAATGGGAAGGGACAGCTGTCGGCGAGCAGTACTTC
d_call: TRBD1; clone_size: .; j_call: TRBJ1-5; v_call: TRBV19; cdr3_aa: CASRTGGAGQPQHF; cdr3_nt: TGTGCCAGTCGTACAGGGGGCGCGGGTCAGCCCCAGCATTTT
d_call: .; clone_size: .; j_call: TRBJ2-7; v_call: TRBV7-2; cdr3_aa: CASSLERHGPSFAYEQYF; cdr3_nt: TGTGCCAGCAGCTTGGAACGTCACGGCCCGTCTTTTGCGTACGAGCAGTACTTC
d_call: .; clone_size: once; j_call: TRBJ1-1; v_call: TRBV19; cdr3_aa: CASRAGLYTEAFF; cdr3_nt: TGTGCCAGTAGGGCGGGATTATACACTGAAGCTTTCTTT
d_call: .; clone_size: .; j_call: TRBJ1-2; v_call: TRBV28; cdr3_aa: CASTEPGLRYGYTF; cdr3_nt: TGTGCCAGCACCGAGCCAGGGCTTCGTTATGGCTACACCTTC
d_call: TRBD2; clone_size: .; j_call: TRBJ2-3; v_call: TRBV2; cdr3_aa: CASTRGTSGKDTQYF; cdr3_nt: TGTGCCAGTACCCGAGGGACTAGCGGGAAGGATACGCAGTATTTT
d_call: TRBD1; clone_size: .; j_call: TRBJ2-2; v_call: TRBV7-7; cdr3_aa: CASSRDRINTGELFF; cdr3_nt: TGTGCCAGCAGCCGGGACAGGATTAACACCGGGGAGCTGTTTTTT
d_call: TRBD1; clone_size: .; j_call: TRBJ1-2; v_call: TRBV27; cdr3_aa: CASSKPGQGLSF; cdr3_nt: TGTGCCAGCAGCAAGCCGGGACAGGGGCTCTCCTTC